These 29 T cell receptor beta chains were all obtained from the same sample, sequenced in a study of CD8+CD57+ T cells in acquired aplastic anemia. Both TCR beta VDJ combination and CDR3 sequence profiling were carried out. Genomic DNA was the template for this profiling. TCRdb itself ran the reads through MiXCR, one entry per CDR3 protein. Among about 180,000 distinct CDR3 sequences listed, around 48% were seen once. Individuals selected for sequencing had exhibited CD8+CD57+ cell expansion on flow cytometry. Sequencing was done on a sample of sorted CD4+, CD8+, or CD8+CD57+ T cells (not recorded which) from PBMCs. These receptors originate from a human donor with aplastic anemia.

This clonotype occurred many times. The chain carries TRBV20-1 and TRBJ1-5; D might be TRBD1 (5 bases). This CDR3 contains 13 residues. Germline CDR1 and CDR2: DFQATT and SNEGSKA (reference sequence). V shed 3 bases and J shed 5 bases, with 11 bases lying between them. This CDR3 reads CSASLMGDQPQHF. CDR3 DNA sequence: TGCAGTGCTAGTTTGATGGGGGATCAGCCCCAGCATTTT.

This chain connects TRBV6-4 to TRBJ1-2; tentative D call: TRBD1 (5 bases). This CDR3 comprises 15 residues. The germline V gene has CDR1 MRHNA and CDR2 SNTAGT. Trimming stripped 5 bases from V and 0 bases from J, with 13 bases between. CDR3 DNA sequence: TGTGCCAGCAGTTGGGAGCAGGGAGCTAACTATGGCTACACCTTC. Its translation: CASSWEQGANYGYTF.

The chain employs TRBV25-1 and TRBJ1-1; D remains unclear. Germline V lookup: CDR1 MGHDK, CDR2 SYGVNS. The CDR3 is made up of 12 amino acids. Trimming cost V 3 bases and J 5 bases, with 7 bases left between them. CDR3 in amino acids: CASSDSPTEAFF. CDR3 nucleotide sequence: TGTGCCAGCAGTGATAGCCCAACTGAAGCTTTCTTT.

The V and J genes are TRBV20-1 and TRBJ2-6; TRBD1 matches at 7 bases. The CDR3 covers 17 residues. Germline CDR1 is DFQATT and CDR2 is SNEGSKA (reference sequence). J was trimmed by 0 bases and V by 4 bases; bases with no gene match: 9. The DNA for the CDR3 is TGCAGTGCTAACGGGGACAGCACGTTCTCTGGGGCCAACGTCCTGACTTTC. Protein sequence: CSANGDSTFSGANVLTF.

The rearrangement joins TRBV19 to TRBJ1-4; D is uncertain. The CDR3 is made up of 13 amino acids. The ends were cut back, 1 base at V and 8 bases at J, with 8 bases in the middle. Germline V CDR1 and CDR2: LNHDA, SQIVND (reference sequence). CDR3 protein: CASSIVRSEKLFF. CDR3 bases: TGTGCCAGTAGTATAGTTCGTTCGGAAAAACTGTTTTTT.

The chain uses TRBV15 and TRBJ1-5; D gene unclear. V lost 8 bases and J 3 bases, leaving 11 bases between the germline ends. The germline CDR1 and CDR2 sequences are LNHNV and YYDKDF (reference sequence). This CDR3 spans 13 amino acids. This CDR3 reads CATQWRANQPQHF. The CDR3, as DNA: TGTGCCACCCAGTGGAGGGCCAATCAGCCCCAGCATTTT.

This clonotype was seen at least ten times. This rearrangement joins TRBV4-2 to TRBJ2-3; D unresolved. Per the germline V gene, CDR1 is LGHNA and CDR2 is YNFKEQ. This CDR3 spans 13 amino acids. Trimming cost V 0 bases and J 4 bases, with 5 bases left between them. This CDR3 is CASSQEVSDTQYF. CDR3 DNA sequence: TGTGCCAGCAGCCAAGAGGTCTCAGATACGCAGTATTTT.

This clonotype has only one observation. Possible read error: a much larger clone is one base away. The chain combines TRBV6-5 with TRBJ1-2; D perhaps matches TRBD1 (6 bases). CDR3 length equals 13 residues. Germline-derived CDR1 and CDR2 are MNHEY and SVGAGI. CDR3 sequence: CASSYQGTYGYIF. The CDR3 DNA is TGTGCCAGCAGCTACCAGGGGACCTATGGCTACATCTTC.

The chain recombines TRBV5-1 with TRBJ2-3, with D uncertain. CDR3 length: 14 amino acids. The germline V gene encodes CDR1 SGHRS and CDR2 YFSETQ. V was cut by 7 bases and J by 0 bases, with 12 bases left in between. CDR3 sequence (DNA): TGCGCCAGCTTGGACGGCGGAAGCACAGATACGCAGTATTTT. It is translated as CASLDGGSTDTQYF.

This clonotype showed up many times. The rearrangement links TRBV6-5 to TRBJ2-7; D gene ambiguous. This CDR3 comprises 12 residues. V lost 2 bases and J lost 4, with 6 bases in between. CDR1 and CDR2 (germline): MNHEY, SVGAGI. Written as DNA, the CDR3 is TGTGCCAGCAGTTACGGTCCATACGAGCAGTACTTC. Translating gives CASSYGPYEQYF.

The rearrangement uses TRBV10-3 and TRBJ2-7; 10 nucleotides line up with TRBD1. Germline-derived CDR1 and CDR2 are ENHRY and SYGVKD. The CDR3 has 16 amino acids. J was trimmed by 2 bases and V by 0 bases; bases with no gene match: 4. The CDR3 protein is CAISESVGQGTYEQYF. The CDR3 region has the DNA TGTGCCATCAGTGAGTCAGTGGGACAGGGGACCTACGAGCAGTACTTC.

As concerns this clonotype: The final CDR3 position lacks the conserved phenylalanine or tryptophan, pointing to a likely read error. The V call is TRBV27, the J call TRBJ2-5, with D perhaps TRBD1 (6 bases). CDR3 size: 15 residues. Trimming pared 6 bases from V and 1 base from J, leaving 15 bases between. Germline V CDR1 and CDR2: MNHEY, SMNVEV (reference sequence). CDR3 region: CASSDNPGVQETQYL. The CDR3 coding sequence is TGTGCCAGCAGCGATAATCCAGGGGTCCAAGAGACCCAGTACCTC.

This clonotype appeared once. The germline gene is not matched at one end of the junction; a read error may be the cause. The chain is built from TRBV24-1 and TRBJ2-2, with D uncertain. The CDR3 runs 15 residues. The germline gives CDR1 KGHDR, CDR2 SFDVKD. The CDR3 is CTTIRNRSNTGELFF. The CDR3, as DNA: TGTACCACCATTAGGAACAGATCGAACACCGGGGAGCTGTTTTTT.

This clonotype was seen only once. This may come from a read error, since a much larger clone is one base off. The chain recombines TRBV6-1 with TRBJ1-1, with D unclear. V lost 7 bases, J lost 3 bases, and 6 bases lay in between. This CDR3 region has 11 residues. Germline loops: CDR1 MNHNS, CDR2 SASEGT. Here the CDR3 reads CASTKDTEAFF. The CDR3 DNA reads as TGTGCCAGCACCAAGGACACTGAAGCTTTCTTT.

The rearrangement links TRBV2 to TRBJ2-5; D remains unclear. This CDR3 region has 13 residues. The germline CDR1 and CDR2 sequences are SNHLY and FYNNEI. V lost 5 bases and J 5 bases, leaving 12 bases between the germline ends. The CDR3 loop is CASSTGPDETQYF. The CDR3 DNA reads TGTGCCAGCAGTACCGGGCCGGACGAGACCCAGTACTTC. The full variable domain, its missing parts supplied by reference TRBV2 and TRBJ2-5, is EPEVTQTPSHQVTQMGQEVILRCVPISNHLYFYWYRQILGQKVEFLVSFYNNEISEKSEIFDDQFSVERPDGSNFTLKIRSTKLEDSAMYFCASSTGPDETQYFGPGTRLLVL.

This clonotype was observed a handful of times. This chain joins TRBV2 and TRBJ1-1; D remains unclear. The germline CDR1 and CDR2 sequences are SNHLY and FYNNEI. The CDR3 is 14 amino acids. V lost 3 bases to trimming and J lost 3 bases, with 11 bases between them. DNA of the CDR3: TGTGCCAGCAGTGATGTGGTAGGCCACACTGAAGCTTTCTTT. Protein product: CASSDVVGHTEAFF.

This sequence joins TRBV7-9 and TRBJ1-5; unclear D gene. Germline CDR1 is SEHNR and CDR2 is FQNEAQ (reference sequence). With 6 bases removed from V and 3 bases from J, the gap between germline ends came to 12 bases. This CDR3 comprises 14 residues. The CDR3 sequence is CASSIRGLNQPQHF. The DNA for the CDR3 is TGTGCCAGCAGTATACGGGGTCTCAATCAGCCCCAGCATTTT.

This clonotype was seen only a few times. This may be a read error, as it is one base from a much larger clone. Here the CDR3 DNA reads TGTGCCAGTAGAGTAGCGTGGAGCACCGGGGTGCTGTTTTTT. Residues: CASRVAWSTGVLFF. The chain has TRBV19 and TRBJ2-2, with a tentative D call TRBD2 (5 bases). CDR3 length: 14 amino acids. CDR1 is LNHDA, CDR2 SQIVND, per germline (reference sequence). The full variable domain, its missing parts supplied by reference TRBV19 and TRBJ2-2, is DGGITQSPKYLFRKEGQNVTLSCEQNLNHDAMYWYRQDPGQGLRLIYYSQIVNDFQKGDIAEGYSVSREKKESFPLTVTSAQKNPTAFYLCASRVAWSTGVLFFGEGSRLTVL.

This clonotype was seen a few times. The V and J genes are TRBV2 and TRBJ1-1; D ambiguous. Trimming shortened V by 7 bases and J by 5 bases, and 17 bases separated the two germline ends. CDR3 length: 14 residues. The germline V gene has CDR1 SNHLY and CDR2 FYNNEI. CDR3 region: CASINTGRDTEAFF. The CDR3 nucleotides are TGTGCCAGCATTAACACTGGGAGGGATACTGAAGCTTTCTTT.

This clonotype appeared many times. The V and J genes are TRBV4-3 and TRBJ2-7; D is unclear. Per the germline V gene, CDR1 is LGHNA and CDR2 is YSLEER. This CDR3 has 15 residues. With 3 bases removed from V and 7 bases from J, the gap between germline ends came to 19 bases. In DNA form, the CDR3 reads TGCGCCAGCAGCCAGGCTCCAATATCCCTGAGGGAGCAGTACTTC. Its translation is CASSQAPISLREQYF.

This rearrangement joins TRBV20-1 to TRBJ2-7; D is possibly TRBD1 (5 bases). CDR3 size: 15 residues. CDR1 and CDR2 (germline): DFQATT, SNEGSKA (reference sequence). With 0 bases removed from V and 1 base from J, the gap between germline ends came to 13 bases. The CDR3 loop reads CSARDARALSYEQYF. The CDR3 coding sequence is TGCAGTGCTAGAGATGCCAGGGCCCTATCCTACGAGCAGTACTTC.

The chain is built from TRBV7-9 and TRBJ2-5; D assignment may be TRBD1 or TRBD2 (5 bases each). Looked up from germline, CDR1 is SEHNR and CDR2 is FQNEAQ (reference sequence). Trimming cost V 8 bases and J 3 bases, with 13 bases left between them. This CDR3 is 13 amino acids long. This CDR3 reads CASGTPSEETQYF. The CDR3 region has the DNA TGTGCCAGCGGGACCCCCTCGGAAGAGACCCAGTACTTC.

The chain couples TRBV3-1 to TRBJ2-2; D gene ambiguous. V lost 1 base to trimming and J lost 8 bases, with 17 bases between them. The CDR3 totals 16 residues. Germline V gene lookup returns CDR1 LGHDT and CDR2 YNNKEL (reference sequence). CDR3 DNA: TGTGCCAGCAGCCAAGGCACACGGGCCCGCACTGGGGAGCTGTTTTTT. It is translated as CASSQGTRARTGELFF.

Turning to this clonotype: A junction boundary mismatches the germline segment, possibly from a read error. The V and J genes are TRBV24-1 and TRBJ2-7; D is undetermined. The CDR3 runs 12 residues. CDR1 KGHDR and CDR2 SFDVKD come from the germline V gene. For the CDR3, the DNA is TGTGCCACCAGTGAGGGTGTCGGGCCGCAATTCTTC. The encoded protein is CATSEGVGPQFF.

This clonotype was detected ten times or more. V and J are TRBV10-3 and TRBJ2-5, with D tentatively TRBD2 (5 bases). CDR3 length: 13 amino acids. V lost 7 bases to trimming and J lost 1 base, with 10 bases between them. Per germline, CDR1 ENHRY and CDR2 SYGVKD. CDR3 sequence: CAITGGFQETQYF. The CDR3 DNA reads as TGTGCCATCACTGGAGGATTCCAAGAGACCCAGTACTTC.

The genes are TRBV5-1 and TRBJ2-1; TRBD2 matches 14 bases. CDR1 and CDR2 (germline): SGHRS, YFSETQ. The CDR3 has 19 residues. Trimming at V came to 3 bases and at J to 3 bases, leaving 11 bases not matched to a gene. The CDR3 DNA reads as TGCGCCAGCAGCTCGGGACTAGCGGGGGTTAACTCTTTCTACAATGAGCAGTTCTTC. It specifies CASSSGLAGVNSFYNEQFF.

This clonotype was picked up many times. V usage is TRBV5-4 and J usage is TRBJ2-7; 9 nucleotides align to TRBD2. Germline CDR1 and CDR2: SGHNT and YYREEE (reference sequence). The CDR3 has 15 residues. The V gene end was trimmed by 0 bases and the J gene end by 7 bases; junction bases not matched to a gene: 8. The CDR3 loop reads CASSLAGLAGREQYF. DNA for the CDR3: TGTGCCAGCAGCTTGGCCGGGCTAGCGGGGCGGGAGCAGTACTTC.

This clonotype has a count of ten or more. CDR3 residues: CASSLALGANYGYTF. The CDR3 DNA is TGTGCCAGCAGCTTGGCCTTGGGAGCTAACTATGGCTACACCTTC. This chain uses TRBV5-6 with TRBJ1-2, with D unresolved. This CDR3 comprises 15 residues. The V end lost 0 bases, the J end lost 0 bases, and 9 bases lay between the germline ends. In germline, CDR1 is SGHDT, CDR2 YYEEEE.

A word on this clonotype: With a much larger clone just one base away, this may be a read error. The CDR3 region is CASSWTGANEKLSF. The DNA of the CDR3 is TGCGCCAGCAGCTGGACAGGGGCTAATGAAAAACTGTCTTTT. This chain uses TRBV5-1 with TRBJ1-4, with TRBD1 identical over 9 bases. Per the germline V gene, CDR1 is SGHRS and CDR2 is YFSETQ. The CDR3 is 14 amino acids.